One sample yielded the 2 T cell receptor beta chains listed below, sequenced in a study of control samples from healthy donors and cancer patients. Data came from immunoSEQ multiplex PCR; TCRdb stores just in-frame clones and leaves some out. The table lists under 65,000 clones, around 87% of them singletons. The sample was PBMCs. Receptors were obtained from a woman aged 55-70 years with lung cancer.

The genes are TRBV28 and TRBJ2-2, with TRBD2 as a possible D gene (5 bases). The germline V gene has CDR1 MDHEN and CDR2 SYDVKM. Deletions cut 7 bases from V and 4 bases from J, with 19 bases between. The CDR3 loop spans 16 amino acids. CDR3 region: CASTALLGRSTGELFF. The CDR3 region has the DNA TGTGCCAGCACCGCCCTCCTAGGGAGATCCACCGGGGAGCTGTTTTTT. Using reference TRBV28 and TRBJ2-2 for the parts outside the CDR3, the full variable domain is DVKVTQSSRYLVKRTGEKVFLECVQDMDHENMFWYRQDPGLGLRLIYFSYDVKMKEKGDIPEGYSVSREKKERFSLILESASTNQTSMYLCASTALLGRSTGELFFGEGSRLTVL.

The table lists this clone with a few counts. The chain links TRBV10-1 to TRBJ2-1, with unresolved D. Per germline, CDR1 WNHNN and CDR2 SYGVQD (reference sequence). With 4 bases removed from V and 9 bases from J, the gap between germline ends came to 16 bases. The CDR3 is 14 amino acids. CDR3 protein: CASSGGTALGEQFF. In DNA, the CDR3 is TGCGCCAGCAGTGGCGGAACAGCCCTCGGTGAGCAGTTCTTC.